The text below deals with one T cell receptor (beta chain). Its antigen is still unknown. This sample stems from a study of post-analysis software for immune sequencing data. Points from the study as a whole: There were a few TRBV segments more frequent in patients than controls, and TRBV5-6, TRBV5-1 and TRBV20-1 were among them.

The V end was cut by 5 bases, the J end by 7 bases, with 14 bases between. There are 13 residues in the CDR3. The germline CDR1 and CDR2 sequences are MNHEY and SVGAGI. Tagging with unique molecular identifiers was a feature of the TCR beta cDNA libraries. From the PCR reads, TCRdb called clonotypes with MiXCR, one entry per CDR3 protein. The table lists fewer than 850,000 distinct CDR3 sequences, 25% to 30% of them singletons. The source is a girl aged 10 to 17 with multiple sclerosis. Sequenced input: blood. The chain has TRBV6-5 and TRBJ2-5, with D uncertain. The CDR3 loop is CASSSWAHWTQYF. The CDR3 nucleotides read TGTGCCAGCAGTAGTTGGGCACACTGGACCCAGTACTTC.